This TCR beta chain came from a study of Graves' ophthalmopathy and Graves' hyperthyroidism (dated by TCRdb to 2017 to 2018). As for the study more broadly: Stable hyperthyroidism was defined as no progression to ophthalmopathy within 18 months of follow-up. TCR beta repertoire signatures were used to distinguish Graves' ophthalmopathy from Graves' hyperthyroidism and to predict progression to ophthalmopathy. In total, under 150 blood samples were TCR-sequenced: fewer than 50 ophthalmopathy, some 75 hyperthyroidism and approximately 17 hyperthyroidism-to-ophthalmopathy patients. To explore V-J signatures that distinguish ophthalmopathy from hyperthyroidism, a discovery set of 100 patients was enrolled, made up of 43 with ophthalmopathy and 57 with stable hyperthyroidism. An independent validation cohort comprised some 18 hyperthyroidism patients and some 16 patients who later progressed from hyperthyroidism to ophthalmopathy. In over five hyperthyroidism patients, T-cell repertoires of thyroid tissue and blood were compared. Following sample collection, hyperthyroidism patients were given methimazole at a starting dose of 30 mg daily, and ophthalmopathy patients were given high-dose intravenous methylprednisolone.

For repertoire sequencing, TCR beta CDR3 regions were amplified from RNA transcripts. HTBI primers and the Qiagen OneStep RT-PCR kit were used in a first-round RT-PCR, which was followed by a second-round multiplex PCR, size selection and purification. Libraries were sequenced on an Illumina HiSeq2000 using paired-end 100 bp reads. Per the source publication's procedure: SOAPnuke was used to process the reads, removing any read that contained adapters or uncalled bases, had a mean Phred below 15, or lacked an exact match to the constant primer or identifier. COPE v1.2.5 was used to merge the high-quality paired reads. Each unique nucleotide sequence was defined as a clonotype, and clonotypes were aligned to IMGT TRB V, D and J references with MiTCR v1.1. Analysis was restricted to V-J combinations with a frequency above 0.0001, which covered roughly 99% of repertoires. A TCR clonal expansion and chaos score per V-J combination was defined as the ratio of F50 clonal expansion to chaos observed in the TCRdist matrix. Welch's t-statistics and random forest were used to reduce features to about a dozen V-J combinations, which were fed into a naive Bayes classifier. The similarity between thyroid and blood repertoires was quantified using the Morisita-Horn index. TCRdb ran its own pipeline on the public reads, namely fastp trimming at Q25 and MiXCR clone calling, and kept in-frame beta chains. Merged by CDR3 protein, the rows form single entries marked with the most common genes and DNA. TCRdb, not the original authors, processed these V and J calls. For this sample the table gives over a million distinct CDR3 sequences, of which 35% to 40% were detected only once. The ten largest clones add up to around 10% of the sample.

This clonotype was detected many times. Its antigen remains undetermined. Within one base of it there is no much larger clone, and no base qualities were kept. CDR1 and CDR2 are read off the germline V gene as SGHAT and FQNNGV. The CDR3 numbers 14 residues from cysteine through phenylalanine. The sequence is cut down to CDR3 DNA, 42 bases in frame from base 1. The V end gives up 1 base and the J end 6 bases, leaving 5 bases in the junction not matched to a gene. Overall results and qualifications from the work: In validation, the model predicted ophthalmopathy progression with more than 70% sensitivity and around 72% specificity; some 13 predicted patients were CT-confirmed with GO in a median of about 6.2 months. Most expanded thyroid clonotypes with frequency above 0.001 were also detected in blood, suggesting blood repertoires may reflect the thyroid immune response. In cross-validation, the 13-signature model distinguished ophthalmopathy from stable hyperthyroidism with 85% to 90% sensitivity and around 82% specificity, and in the test set the corresponding values were around 80% and 75%. No statistical method was used to set the sample size in advance, and the investigators knew which group each participant was assigned to.

Patients with hyperthyroidism were aged 18 to 65 years, had been newly diagnosed, and had a disease duration of less than 2 months. Anyone with other autoimmune diseases, uncontrolled infections, pregnancy or lactation was excluded from the study. Diagnosis relied on clinical symptoms, serum thyroxine, TRAb, thyroid ultrasound and orbital computed tomography. Total RNA was extracted with Trizol reagent and quality-checked on an Agilent 2100 Bioanalyzer. This receptor was identified in an adult man with Graves' hyperthyroidism. The chain joins TRBV11-2 to TRBJ2-7, with 8 bases in between that match TRBD2. Sequencing was performed on peripheral blood or thyroid tissue (not recorded which). The CDR3 loop reads CASSLGAGVFEQYF. In nucleotide form, the sequence is TGTGCCAGCAGCTTAGGAGCGGGAGTTTTCGAGCAGTACTTC.